This TCR beta chain was recorded in a study of metastatic and nonmetastatic thyroid tumors. Germline V gene lookup returns CDR1 SGHRS and CDR2 YFSETQ. The CDR3 has 16 amino acids. Deletions cut 1 base from V and 6 bases from J, with 20 bases between. Ahead of thyroid surgery, no patient had received treatment of any kind. TCRdb called clones again from the PCR reads with MiXCR. Among 25,000 to 35,000 clones listed, about 30% were seen once. This receptor was identified in a female donor with papillary thyroid cancer or a benign thyroid nodule (not recorded which). Some clones in this sample may be carry-over from other donors' samples. The J gene is TRBJ2-7, the V gene TRBV5-1; maybe TRBD2 (7 bases). The sample was blood. CDR3 bases: TGCGCCAGCAGCTTGTCCGGGGGGCCGAGCGACTCCGAGCAGTACTTC. Translated, it gives CASSLSGGPSDSEQYF.